The clone carrying this T cell receptor beta chain appeared a few times. The record originates from a study of T cell repertoires in cytomegalovirus infection. TCRdb ran MiXCR on the reads and lists one entry per CDR3 protein. The sample includes about 180,000 distinct CDR3 sequences, about 17% of them seen just once. Material: CD8+ T cells from PBMCs. The receptor comes from a human donor in good health (CMV status not recorded). Some clones in this sample may be carry-over from other donors' samples.

CDR3 coding DNA: TGTGCCAGCAGCCGCGCTATCGGCGGGGCGCACAATGAGCAGTTCTTC. Protein: CASSRAIGGAHNEQFF. This rearrangement joins TRBV5-6 to TRBJ2-1; D is perhaps TRBD2 (6 bases). Germline assignment: CDR1 SGHDT and CDR2 YYEEEE. The germline V and J ends were trimmed by 4 bases and 5 bases, with 19 bases remaining between them. The CDR3 sequence is 16 residues long.